Detailed here is one T cell receptor beta chain. Sample-barcoded 5' priming and a J-beta primer mix drove a second PCR of 7 to 11 cycles. TCRdb ran MiXCR on the 5' RACE reads and lists one entry per CDR3 protein. The repertoire has approximately 1,000,000 distinct CDR3 sequences, more than 35% of them found once; the top ten carry 15% to 20%. These data are taken from a study of blood T cells in healthy people across ages. Germline lookup yields CDR1 MNHEY and CDR2 SVGAGI. This CDR3 region has 13 residues. V shed 7 bases, J shed 1 base, and the junction held 3 bases outside the gene matches. The TCR sequence derives from a woman aged 60-70 years in good health. The rearrangement joins TRBV6-5 to TRBJ2-5, with 7 bases lining up with TRBD1. Source material: blood. The CDR3 is CASTRTGQETQYF. In nucleotides, the CDR3 is TGTGCCAGCACCCGGACAGGCCAAGAGACCCAGTACTTC.